A selection of T cell receptor beta chains follows, all from one sample in a study of T cell responses to AZD1222 COVID-19 vaccine. The repertoire was sequenced with immunoSEQ multiplex PCR; TCRdb's copy has only in-frame clones and lacks some. The table lists about 130,000 clones, 90% of them singletons. Sequenced here: peripheral blood, sampled on day 0 of AZD1222 vaccination. These TCRs come from an adult in good health. CDR3s include the opening cysteine and the closing phenylalanine or tryptophan.

TRBV7-9 CASSLGEGQHF
TRBV3-1/TRBV3-2 CASSQDAGRGPYGYTF
TRBV12-3/TRBV12-4 CASTLGRTYEQYF
TRBV7-9 CASSSRDYGYTF
TRBV6-5 CASSRQANSYNEQFF
TRBV30 CAWSPPLSLYQNYGYTF
TRBV27 CASSKDIIAKNIQYF
TRBV7-3 CASSPTSGTRVSTDTQYF
TRBV4-2 CASSQDGYGREKLFF
TRBV28 CASSWKGTLFF
TRBV11-3 CASSVNGAGETQYF